The present T cell receptor beta chain was sequenced within a study of T cells in Graves' hyperthyroidism and ophthalmopathy (dated by TCRdb to about 2019). Regarding the complete study: Peripheral blood was collected at initial diagnosis, before any treatment. To identify TCR V-J signatures that set the groups apart, the researchers used a discovery cohort of 100 patients, made up of under 45 with Graves' ophthalmopathy and some 55 with stable Graves' hyperthyroidism. TCR Vbeta CDR3 sequencing of 120 to 150 peripheral blood samples (over 40 ophthalmopathy, some 75 hyperthyroidism and some 17 progressor patients) is reported in the paper. In addition, the study compared T-cell repertoires in thyroid tissue and in blood from about 6 Graves' hyperthyroidism patients. The 90 to 100 discovery patients were randomly divided into training and test sets at a 7:3 ratio. After sampling, hyperthyroidism patients received methimazole starting at 30 mg daily, and ophthalmopathy patients received high-dose intravenous methylprednisolone. Whether ophthalmopathy could be predicted prospectively was tested in an independent validation cohort made up of 18 hyperthyroidism patients plus 17 patients who later progressed to ophthalmopathy. Results and caveats for the whole study, not just this receptor: No statistical method was used to fix the sample size in advance, and group allocation was not hidden from the investigators. In validation, progression to ophthalmopathy was predicted by the model with more than 65% sensitivity and under 85% specificity, a median of around 6.5 months before onset. Ophthalmopathy was separated from stable hyperthyroidism by a 13 V-J signature model, with over 85% sensitivity and around 81% specificity obtained in cross-validation and 80%/75% obtained in testing. Most expanded thyroid clonotypes (frequency above 0.001) were also found in blood, which suggests that blood repertoires may mirror thyroid immune responses.

Ophthalmopathy patients had moderately to severely active disease, Clinical Activity Score of at least 3, NOSPECS grade of at least 4, and duration under 3 months. Exclusion was applied to patients with uncontrolled infections, other autoimmune diseases, pregnancy or lactation. Diagnoses relied on clinical symptoms, serum thyroxine and TRAb, thyroid ultrasound and orbital computed tomography. Ficoll-Paque density gradient centrifugation was used to isolate PBMCs from about 10 ml of fresh peripheral blood. Trizol reagent was used to extract total RNA, and RNA quality was then checked on an Agilent 2100 Bioanalyzer. The cysteine opens and the phenylalanine closes a CDR3 of 16 amino acids. Only the CDR3 DNA is retained, 48 bases long and in frame from the first base. Ends trimmed: V by 0 bases, J by 5 bases; bases unmatched to a gene: 7. The germline V gene (reference sequence) specifies LGHDT as CDR1 and YNNKEL as CDR2.

This clonotype was counted only a few times. Its target antigen remains unknown. Base qualities are missing; no much larger clone stands one base away. The TCR beta CDR3 regions were amplified from the RNA transcripts. The TCR CDR3 was subjected to a first round of RT-PCR using the HTBI primer set and the Qiagen OneStep RT-PCR kit. Libraries were constructed in a second round of multiplex PCR, after which size selection and purification were performed. Paired-end sequencing of the libraries was performed with 100 bp reads on an Illumina HiSeq2000. On the study's bioinformatics: Raw data were processed with SOAPnuke, discarding reads with adapters, uncalled bases, mean Phred below 15, or no exact constant-primer or identifier match. COPE v1.2.5 was used to merge high-quality paired reads, and clonotypes were defined as unique nucleotide sequences. MiTCR v1.1 was used to align the clonotypes against IMGT TRBV, TRBD and TRBJ reference segments. The analysis was restricted to V-J combinations with a frequency above 0.0001, which together covered 99% to 99.2% of the repertoires. The TCS score was defined as the ratio of F50 (clonal expansion) to E x V (chaos), calculated using BLOSUM62-based TCRdist between CDR3 peptides within each V-J. Welch's t-statistics and random forest reduced 500 to 550 V-J features to 10 to 15, which were used in a naive Bayes classifier (R e1071). In-frame beta chains were kept once TCRdb had trimmed the public reads at Q25 with fastp and called clones with MiXCR. Every entry covers one CDR3 protein and lists the most common genes and DNA from its rows. These V and J calls originate from TCRdb's pipeline instead of the authors' own analysis. The sample includes over 400,000 distinct CDR3 sequences, with about 20% observed a single time. Around 47% of the sample is held by the ten biggest clonotypes.

The sequenced sample was blood. The clonotype originates from a woman in her 70s with Graves' ophthalmopathy. This chain joins TRBV3-1 to TRBJ2-5; TRBD2 matches 9 bases in the middle. The DNA is TGTGCCAGCAGCCAAGATAGCGGGAGATGGGGGGAGACCCAGTACTTC. Translation gives CASSQDSGRWGETQYF.